This TCR beta chain comes out of a study of T cells in localized non-small cell lung cancer. General study points: Longer overall survival associated with higher blood T cell density; shorter survival with higher adjacent-lung clonality. Compared with tumor, uninvolved adjacent lung displayed greater T cell clonality, ranking highest overall. Adjacent lung was found to contain a median approximately 60 of the top 100 tumor clones.

The sample holds one count of this clone. Its matching antigen is unknown. Data came from immunoSEQ multiplex PCR; TCRdb stores just in-frame clones and leaves some out. The top ten clones hold roughly 9.8% of a sample with approximately 76,000 clones, over 75% of them seen once. The TCR originated in a female donor older than 55 with stage I lung adenocarcinoma. Sequencing was performed on peripheral blood, taken before any cancer treatment.

In DNA, the CDR3 is TGTGCCAGCAGCCCGACCCAGGGGTATGGCTACACCTTC. This sequence encodes CASSPTQGYGYTF. The V call is TRBV5-4, the J call TRBJ1-2; D perhaps matches TRBD1 (6 bases). Germline CDR1 reads SGHNT; CDR2 reads YYREEE (reference sequence). With 4 bases removed from V and 5 bases from J, the gap between germline ends came to 12 bases. This CDR3 is 13 amino acids long.